This T cell receptor (beta chain) was sequenced for a study of blood T cell repertoires in COVID-19. Study as a whole: Specimens from acute and convalescent COVID-19 originated in the United States, Italy and Spain.

V was shortened by 7 bases and J by 3 bases, with 9 bases between the two germline ends. The CDR3 runs to 12 residues. CDR1 SQVTM and CDR2 ANQGSEA come from the germline V gene. Methods used by the authors: Reference gene primer amplification gave nucleated cell count estimates. Sequenced by immunoSEQ multiplex PCR; TCRdb stores in-frame clones only, minus some. That table is the source of V, J and clone size, and D and trimming were worked out from the DNA. The data hold about 210,000 clones, with about 91% observed a single time. Participants were aged roughly 18 to 89 years from roughly 25 US areas.

The rearrangement links TRBV29-1 to TRBJ1-4, with unresolved D. The sample consisted of PBMCs or T cells enriched from blood (not recorded which). The receptor was isolated from a young man with acute COVID-19. The chain's CDR3 is CSAGDPNEKLFF. The CDR3 DNA reads as TGCAGCGCCGGGGATCCTAATGAAAAACTGTTTTTT.